This T cell receptor beta chain derives from a study of cytomegalovirus exposure and HLA in healthy donors. PCR amplification relied on 60 Vbeta primers (plus 13 Jbeta primers). The assay was immunoSEQ multiplex PCR, and TCRdb's table has in-frame clones only and misses some. Of over 95,000 clones detected, around 77% appear once; the ten largest clones hold about 5.4%. The CDR3 is 15 amino acids. Germline-derived CDR1 and CDR2 are SGHTA and FQGTGA. Trimming cost V 5 bases and J 6 bases; bases outside gene matches: 6. This clone showed up just once. The genes are TRBV7-3 and TRBJ2-1; the match to TRBD2 covers 11 bases. The sequencing sample was made of PBMCs. The TCR originated in a woman aged 25 to 45 in good health and CMV-seropositive. CDR3 residues: CASSRGTSGVNEQFF. CDR3 nucleotide sequence: TGTGCCAGCAGCCGAGGGACTAGCGGAGTCAATGAGCAGTTCTTC.